This entry features one T cell receptor (beta chain) sequence. What it binds is not known. The source of the sample is a study of CD8+CD57+ T cells in acquired aplastic anemia. On the study more broadly: On average, sorted CD4+ and CD8+ cells gave 3.2 ug of DNA. There were roughly 10 million reads, on average, for CD4+ cells from healthy donors. Study outcomes and limitations: It was found that under 30 CD8+ CDR3 sequences were shared between patients and controls.

The TCR beta profiling, which covered VDJ combination and CDR3 sequence, was carried out using genomic DNA as the template. One entry per CDR3 protein results from TCRdb running MiXCR on the reads. Counted here are roughly 130,000 distinct CDR3 sequences, 48% occurring once; the ten biggest clones make up about 2.3%. Germline CDR1 and CDR2: MDHEN and SYDVKM. V was clipped by 6 bases and J by 6 bases, with 11 bases between them. This CDR3 is built from 12 residues. This receptor was identified in a human donor in good health, serving as a control. The chain carries TRBV28 and TRBJ1-2; D not resolved. Material: sorted CD4+, CD8+, or CD8+CD57+ T cells (not recorded which) from PBMCs. The CDR3 coding sequence is TGTGCCAGCAGGGATTTACAACATGGCTACACCTTC. Its protein is CASRDLQHGYTF.